This passage covers 21 T cell receptor beta chains from one sample sequenced in a study of blood T cell repertoires in COVID-19. The protocol was immunoSEQ multiplex PCR, while the TCRdb copy is restricted to in-frame clones and leaves out a portion. The sample holds roughly 140,000 clones, more than 70% seen once. Sequencing was performed on peripheral blood. These receptors all stem from a woman between 50 and 59 years old with acute or convalescent COVID-19.

As concerns this clone: This same CDR3 is encoded by further DNA sequences in the sample. The chain couples TRBV30 to TRBJ1-5; a possible D gene is TRBD1 (5 bases). This CDR3 region has 13 residues. Germline CDR1 and CDR2: GTSNPN and SVGIG (reference sequence). V was cut by 0 bases and J by 2 bases, with 5 bases left in between. The CDR3 DNA reads as TGTGCCTGGAGTGTACAGGGCAATCAGCCCCAGCATTTT. Protein: CAWSVQGNQPQHF.

The genes are TRBV6-6 and TRBJ1-1; 8 nucleotides line up with TRBD1. The length of the CDR3 is 15 residues. The V gene's germline CDR1 is MNHNY and CDR2 SVGAGI (reference sequence). The V and J ends lost 5 bases and 0 bases, in that order; junction bases with no gene match: 5. Here the CDR3 reads CASSPGTGVNTEAFF. CDR3 bases: TGTGCCAGCAGTCCAGGGACAGGTGTGAACACTGAAGCTTTCTTT.

The J gene is TRBJ1-2, the V gene TRBV4-3; no clear D. The V gene lost 5 bases and the J gene lost 1 base, with 14 bases spanning the gap. The length of the CDR3 is 15 residues. From germline, CDR1 is LGHNA and CDR2 YSLEER. The DNA for the CDR3 is TGCGCCAGCAGCTTTGAAGCCGGGAATAACTATGGCTACACCTTC. Amino acid sequence: CASSFEAGNNYGYTF.

The CDR3 loop is CASSPGLQYYNEQFF. The CDR3 DNA follows: TGTGCCAGCAGTCCGGGACTCCAATACTACAATGAGCAGTTCTTC. The gene calls are TRBV2 and TRBJ2-1, with a possible D match to TRBD2 (6 bases). Germline V gene lookup returns CDR1 SNHLY and CDR2 FYNNEI. V lost 5 bases, J lost 3 bases, and 14 bases lay in between. The CDR3 totals 15 residues.

This chain links TRBV5-6 with TRBJ2-1; the match to TRBD2 covers 7 bases. The ends lost 0 bases at V and 0 bases at J; junction bases unmatched: 3. Germline CDR1 is SGHDT and CDR2 is YYEEEE. The CDR3 is made up of 16 amino acids. The CDR3 coding sequence is TGTGCCAGCAGCTTGGCCGGGGGGAGCTCCTACAATGAGCAGTTCTTC. It translates to CASSLAGGSSYNEQFF. Full variable domain (outside the CDR3, taken from reference TRBV5-6 and TRBJ2-1): DAGVTQSPTHLIKTRGQQVTLRCSPKSGHDTVSWYQQALGQGPQFIFQYYEEEERQRGNFPDRFSGHQFPNYSSELNVNALLLGDSALYLCASSLAGGSSYNEQFFGPGTRLTVL.

CDR3 in amino acids: CASSHAGDDTEAFF. The CDR3 nucleotides are TGTGCCAGCAGTCACGCAGGGGACGACACTGAAGCTTTCTTT. The rearrangement links TRBV6-6 to TRBJ1-1, with D possibly matching TRBD1 (6 bases). CDR3 length equals 14 residues. Germline V gives CDR1 MNHNY, CDR2 SVGAGI (reference sequence). V was shortened by 5 bases and J by 3 bases, with 13 bases between the two germline ends.

This clone has only one observation. The chain carries TRBV9 and TRBJ2-1; TRBD2 aligns across 7 bases. CDR1 and CDR2 from the germline V gene are SGDLS and YYNGEE. Trimming cost V 4 bases and J 5 bases; bases outside gene matches: 12. CDR3 length: 16 residues. The DNA for the CDR3 is TGTGCCAGCAGCCTCTCCGGGCTAGCGGAGAACAATGAGCAGTTCTTC. It specifies CASSLSGLAENNEQFF. Using reference TRBV9 and TRBJ2-1 for the parts outside the CDR3, the full variable domain is DSGVTQTPKHLITATGQRVTLRCSPRSGDLSVYWYQQSLDQGLQFLIQYYNGEERAKGNILERFSAQQFPDLHSELNLSSLELGDSALYFCASSLSGLAENNEQFFGPGTRLTVL.

The CDR3 sequence: CASSWGHRVFYEQYF. For the CDR3, the DNA is TGTGCCAGCAGTTGGGGACACAGGGTCTTCTACGAGCAGTACTTC. The V and J genes are TRBV27 and TRBJ2-7; a possible D gene is TRBD1 (6 bases). V shed 4 bases and J shed 3 bases, with 16 bases lying between them. The CDR3 spans 15 residues. The germline CDR1 and CDR2 sequences are MNHEY and SMNVEV (reference sequence).

The chain couples TRBV24-1 to TRBJ1-6; no clear D. Germline V gene sequence: CDR1 KGHDR, CDR2 SFDVKD. The CDR3 runs 15 residues. The V end was cut by 1 base, the J end by 12 bases, with 15 bases between. The CDR3 bases are TGTGCCACCAGTGATTTTCCTTCCGCGAGTATACCCCTCCACTTT. Encoded protein: CATSDFPSASIPLHF.

The chain joins TRBV2 to TRBJ1-1, with unresolved D. The CDR3 sequence is 12 residues long. The germline CDR1 and CDR2 sequences are SNHLY and FYNNEI. Between the trimmed V and J ends, which lost 7 bases and 8 bases, there was a span of 14 bases. CDR3 DNA: TGTGCCAGCAAGGTGAGGGATGGCGAAGCTTTCTTT. This translates into CASKVRDGEAFF.

The gene calls are TRBV4-2 and TRBJ2-1; tentative D call: TRBD2 (6 bases). This CDR3 contains 16 residues. The V gene's germline CDR1 is LGHNA and CDR2 YNFKEQ. Trimming stripped 6 bases from V and 0 bases from J, with 15 bases between. CDR3 coding DNA: TGTGCCAGCAGTCCCGTACGGACTACCTCCTACAATGAGCAGTTCTTC. Translated: CASSPVRTTSYNEQFF.

This chain connects TRBV28 to TRBJ2-7, with D possibly TRBD2 on 5 matching bases. Trimming removed 8 bases from V and 1 base from J, with 15 bases in between. Per the germline V gene, CDR1 is MDHEN and CDR2 is SYDVKM. CDR3 size: 14 residues. CDR3 DNA: TGTGCCAGCCCCCAAAGGGAGATTTCCTACGAGCAGTACTTC. As protein: CASPQREISYEQYF.

V gene TRBV5-1 combines with J gene TRBJ1-2; D is possibly TRBD1 (6 bases). This CDR3 contains 12 residues. Germline V gene sequence: CDR1 SGHRS, CDR2 YFSETQ. V shed 4 bases and J shed 4 bases, with 8 bases lying between them. The CDR3 nucleotides read TGCGCCAGCAGCGAGGACAGCTATGGCTACACCTTC. Translation gives CASSEDSYGYTF.

The V call is TRBV6-5, the J call TRBJ2-7; possibly TRBD2 for D (5 bases). Germline values: CDR1 MNHEY, CDR2 SVGAGI. Trimming left V 2 bases short and J 3 bases short, with 11 bases between. The CDR3 totals 14 residues. The CDR3 loop is CASSYDSRDYEQYF. The CDR3 nucleotides are TGTGCCAGCAGTTACGATAGCCGGGACTACGAGCAGTACTTC.

In this sample, this clone turned up once. DNA for the CDR3: TGTGCCAGCAGCCAGACCACAGGGCCCAATCAGCCCCAGCATTTT. Its protein is CASSQTTGPNQPQHF. This chain connects TRBV4-2 to TRBJ1-5, with a possible D match to TRBD1 (6 bases). This CDR3 contains 15 residues. Germline V gives CDR1 LGHNA, CDR2 YNFKEQ. V lost 3 bases and J 3 bases, leaving 12 bases between the germline ends.

The chain couples TRBV5-5 to TRBJ2-3; 15 positions match TRBD2. This CDR3 region has 16 residues. Germline trimming cut 4 bases from V and 6 bases from J; bases unmatched to any gene: 6. Germline V lookup: CDR1 SGHKS, CDR2 YYEKEE (reference sequence). The CDR3 here is CASSRGLAGGADTQYF. The CDR3 DNA reads as TGTGCCAGCAGCCGGGGACTAGCGGGGGGAGCCGATACGCAGTATTTT.

Only a few counts were recorded for this clone. The chain is built from TRBV25-1 and TRBJ2-3; maybe TRBD1 (6 bases). The ends were cut back, 2 bases at V and 3 bases at J, with 18 bases in the middle. CDR3 length equals 17 residues. Germline V gene data show CDR1 as MGHDK and CDR2 as SYGVNS. The CDR3 DNA reads as TGTGCCAGCAGTGAAAACCGGGGACACTTTAATACAGATACGCAGTATTTT. Translation gives CASSENRGHFNTDTQYF.

This clone has just a few counts. J is TRBJ2-1 and V is TRBV5-1; 7 nucleotides line up with TRBD2. Germline loops: CDR1 SGHRS, CDR2 YFSETQ. The CDR3 totals 15 residues. The J segment lost 4 bases and the V segment lost 0 bases, leaving 4 bases of the junction unmatched. The CDR3: CASSLAGTIYNEQFF. CDR3 bases: TGCGCCAGCAGCTTGGCCGGGACTATATACAATGAGCAGTTCTTC.

The chain combines TRBV6-5 with TRBJ1-6, with 10 nucleotides matching TRBD1. V was clipped by 8 bases and J by 9 bases; unmatched bases: 10. The V gene's germline CDR1 is MNHEY and CDR2 SVGAGI. This CDR3 is built from 15 residues. CDR3 coding DNA: TGTGCCAGCCGTCCCGGGACAGGGGAACTTTCACCCCTCCACTTT. Amino acid sequence: CASRPGTGELSPLHF.

V usage is TRBV19 and J usage is TRBJ2-1, with unresolved D. The CDR3 is 13 residues long. The germline V gene has CDR1 LNHDA and CDR2 SQIVND (reference sequence). Trimming removed 0 bases at V and 5 bases at J, with 5 bases between. As DNA, the CDR3 is TGTGCCAGTAGTATAGATCAAAACAATGAGCAGTTCTTC. The encoded protein is CASSIDQNNEQFF.

This chain joins TRBV19 and TRBJ1-1; TRBD1 is a possible D gene (5 bases). This CDR3 comprises 15 residues. CDR1 and CDR2 from the germline V gene are LNHDA and SQIVND (reference sequence). V lost 3 bases to trimming and J lost 3 bases, with 14 bases between them. The DNA of the CDR3 is TGTGCCAGTAGTATTGCCCCAGGGCCGGACACTGAAGCTTTCTTT. Its protein product is CASSIAPGPDTEAFF.